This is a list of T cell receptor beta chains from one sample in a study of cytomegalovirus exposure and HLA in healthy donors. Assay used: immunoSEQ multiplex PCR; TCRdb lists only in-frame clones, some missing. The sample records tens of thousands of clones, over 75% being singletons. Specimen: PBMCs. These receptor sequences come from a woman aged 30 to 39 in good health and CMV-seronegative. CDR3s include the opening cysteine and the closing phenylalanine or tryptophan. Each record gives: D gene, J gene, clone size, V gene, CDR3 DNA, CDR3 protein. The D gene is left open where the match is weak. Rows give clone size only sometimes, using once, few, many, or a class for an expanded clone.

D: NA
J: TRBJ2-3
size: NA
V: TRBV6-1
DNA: TGTGCCAGCAGTTTCGGGGCAGATACGCAGTATTTT
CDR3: CASSFGADTQYF

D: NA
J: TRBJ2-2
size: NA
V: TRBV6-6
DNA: TGTGCCAGCAGTTACGCGGAGGGTGGGAACACCGGGGAGCTGTTTTTT
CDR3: CASSYAEGGNTGELFF

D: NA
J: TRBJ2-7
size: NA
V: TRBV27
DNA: TGTGCCAGCAGTTTCGCAGGGTTAACCTACGAGCAGTACTTC
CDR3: CASSFAGLTYEQYF

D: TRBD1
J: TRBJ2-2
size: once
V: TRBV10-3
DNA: TGTGCCATCAGGACAGGGGGCTTGAGCGGGGAGCTGTTTTTT
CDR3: CAIRTGGLSGELFF

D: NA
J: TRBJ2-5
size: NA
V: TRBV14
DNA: TGTGCCAGCAGCCAAAACCGATTGGACTTCCAAGAGACCCAGTACTTC
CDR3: CASSQNRLDFQETQYF

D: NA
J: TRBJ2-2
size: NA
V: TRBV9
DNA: TGTGCCAGCAGCGTAAGGAGCAGCCCGAACACCGGGGAGCTGTTTTTT
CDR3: CASSVRSSPNTGELFF

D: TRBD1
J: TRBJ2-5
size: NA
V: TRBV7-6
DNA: TGTGCCAGCAGCCGATCCCGGGACAGGGACCTCCAAGAGACCCAGTACTTC
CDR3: CASSRSRDRDLQETQYF

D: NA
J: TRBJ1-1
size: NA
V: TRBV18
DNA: TGTGCCAGCTCACCAGGGGCCCCGAACACTGAAGCTTTCTTT
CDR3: CASSPGAPNTEAFF

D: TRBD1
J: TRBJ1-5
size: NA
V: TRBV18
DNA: TGTGCCAGCTCACCAAGCGTCCAGGGGGCGAATCAGCCCCAGCATTTT
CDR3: CASSPSVQGANQPQHF

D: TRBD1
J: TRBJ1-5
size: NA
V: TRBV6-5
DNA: TGTGCCAGCAGTTCGGGACAGGCGATCAATCAGCCCCAGCATTTT
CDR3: CASSSGQAINQPQHF

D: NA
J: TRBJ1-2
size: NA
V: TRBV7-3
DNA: TGTGCCAGCAGCCAACAAGGAGGAGGCTACACCTTC
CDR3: CASSQQGGGYTF

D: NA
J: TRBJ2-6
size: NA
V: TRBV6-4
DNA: TGTGCCAGCTCCCGTACCGGGAGGGCCAACGTCCTGACTTTC
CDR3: CASSRTGRANVLTF

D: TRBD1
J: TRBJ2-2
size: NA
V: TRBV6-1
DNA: TGTGCCAGCGATACCAGGGGGACCGGGGAGCTGTTTTTT
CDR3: CASDTRGTGELFF

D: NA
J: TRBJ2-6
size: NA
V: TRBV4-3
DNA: TGCGCCAGCAGCCAAGAGTGGCAGCGCCCCTCTGGGGCCAACGTCCTGACTTTC
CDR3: CASSQEWQRPSGANVLTF

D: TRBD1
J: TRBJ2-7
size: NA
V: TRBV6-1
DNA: TGTGCCAGCAGTAGGGGACAGCACTACGAGCAGTACTTC
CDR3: CASSRGQHYEQYF

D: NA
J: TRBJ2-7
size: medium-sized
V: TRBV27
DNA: TGTGCCATCCGGGACACCGGCTCCTACGAGCAGTACTTC
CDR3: CAIRDTGSYEQYF

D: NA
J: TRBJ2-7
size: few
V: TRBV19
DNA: TGTGCCAGTAGTATAGCGCGGGGCTCCTCCTACGAGCAGTACTTC
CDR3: CASSIARGSSYEQYF

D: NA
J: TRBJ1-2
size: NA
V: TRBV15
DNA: TGTGCCACCAGCAGAGATCTCGCAGGTCCTAACTATGGCTACACCTTC
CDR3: CATSRDLAGPNYGYTF

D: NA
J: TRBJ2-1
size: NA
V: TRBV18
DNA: TGTGCCAGCTCCACCTCTGGGGGCTCCAATGAGCAGTTCTTC
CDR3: CASSTSGGSNEQFF

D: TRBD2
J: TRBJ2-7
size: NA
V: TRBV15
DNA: TGTGCCACCGATCGGAATAGCGGGAAAAACTACGAGCAGTACTTC
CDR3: CATDRNSGKNYEQYF

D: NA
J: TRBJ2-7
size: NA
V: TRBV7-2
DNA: TGTGCCAGCAGCTTAACCTCCGGGACTCAAGAGCAGTACTTC
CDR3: CASSLTSGTQEQYF

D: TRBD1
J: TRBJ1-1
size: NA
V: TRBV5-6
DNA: TGTGCCAGCAGCCAAGTCCCGGGACAGGGGTATGGCACTGAAGCTTTCTTT
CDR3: CASSQVPGQGYGTEAFF

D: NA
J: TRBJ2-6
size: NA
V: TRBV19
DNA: TGTGCCAGTACGACAGCGCCCCATAGCTCTGGGGCCAACGTCCTGACTTTC
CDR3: CASTTAPHSSGANVLTF

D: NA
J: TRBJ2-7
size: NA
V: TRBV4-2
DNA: TGTGCCAGCAGCCAAGTGACCCCCGCCCTAGCTTCCGAGCAGTACTTC
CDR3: CASSQVTPALASEQYF

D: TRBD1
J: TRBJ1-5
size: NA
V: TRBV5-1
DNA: TGCGCCAGCACAACAACCGGGACAGGACATCTTGGCAATCAGCCCCAGCATTTT
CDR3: CASTTTGTGHLGNQPQHF

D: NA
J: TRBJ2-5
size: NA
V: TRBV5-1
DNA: TGCGCCAGCAGGTCCGGGGAAGGGGAGACCCAGTACTTC
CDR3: CASRSGEGETQYF

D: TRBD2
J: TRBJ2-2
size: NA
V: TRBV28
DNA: TGTGCCAGCAGTGTCCGGGGGGGGAACACCGGGGAGCTGTTTTTT
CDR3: CASSVRGGNTGELFF

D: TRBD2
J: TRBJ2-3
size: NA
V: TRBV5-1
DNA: TGCGCCAGCAGCTATAAACTAGCGGGAGGTAGCACAGATACGCAGTATTTT
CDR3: CASSYKLAGGSTDTQYF

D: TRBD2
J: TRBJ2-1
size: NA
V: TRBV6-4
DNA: TGTGCCAGCAGTGACTCGAGCACTAGCGGGATCTACAATGAGCAGTTCTTC
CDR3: CASSDSSTSGIYNEQFF

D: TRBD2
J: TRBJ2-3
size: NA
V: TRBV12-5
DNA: TGTGCTAGTGGCCCTAGCGGTGAGACGCAGTATTTT
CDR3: CASGPSGETQYF

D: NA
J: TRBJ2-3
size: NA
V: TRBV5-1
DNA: TGCGCCAGCGGCCAGGGCGCCCGAGGCACAGATACGCAGTATTTT
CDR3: CASGQGARGTDTQYF

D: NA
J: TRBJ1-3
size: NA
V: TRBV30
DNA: TGTGCCTGGAGTCTTCGGGGGAACTCTGGAAACACCATATATTTT
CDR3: CAWSLRGNSGNTIYF

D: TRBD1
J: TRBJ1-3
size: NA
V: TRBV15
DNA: TGTGCCACCAGCAGAGACAGGGGGTCTGGAAACACCATATATTTT
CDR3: CATSRDRGSGNTIYF

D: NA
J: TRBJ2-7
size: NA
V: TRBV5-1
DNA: TGCGCCAGCAGGACTGTTTACCGCAGCTCCTACGAGCAGTACTTC
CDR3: CASRTVYRSSYEQYF

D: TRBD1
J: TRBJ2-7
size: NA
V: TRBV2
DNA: TGTGCCAGCAGTTTAGGGACAGGGGGCGCCCCCTACGAGCAGTACTTC
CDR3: CASSLGTGGAPYEQYF

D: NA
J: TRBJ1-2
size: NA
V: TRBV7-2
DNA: TGTGCCAGCAGCGTGGACAGCTACTATGGCTACACCTTC
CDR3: CASSVDSYYGYTF

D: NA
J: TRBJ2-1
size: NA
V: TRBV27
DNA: TGTGCCAGCAGCCTGCCTTCCAGGGGAGTTTACAATGAGCAGTTCTTC
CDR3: CASSLPSRGVYNEQFF

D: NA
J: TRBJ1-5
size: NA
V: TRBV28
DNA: TGTGCCAGCAGTTCCTCCCCTGCGGTACAGCCCCAGCATTTT
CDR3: CASSSSPAVQPQHF

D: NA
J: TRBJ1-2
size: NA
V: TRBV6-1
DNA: TGTGCCAGCAGTGAAGGAATACAGGACAGTTACTATGGCTACACCTTC
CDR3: CASSEGIQDSYYGYTF

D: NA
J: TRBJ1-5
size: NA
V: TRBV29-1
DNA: TGCAGCGTTGAAGGGACAGATAGCAATCAGCCCCAGCATTTT
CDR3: CSVEGTDSNQPQHF

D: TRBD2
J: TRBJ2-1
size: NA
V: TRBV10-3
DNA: TGTGCCATAAGACTAGCGGCTTACAATGAGCAGTTCTTC
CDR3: CAIRLAAYNEQFF

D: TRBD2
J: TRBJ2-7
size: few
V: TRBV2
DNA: TGTGCCAGCAGCCAATTAGCGGGCCTCTCCTACGAGCAGTACTTC
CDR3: CASSQLAGLSYEQYF

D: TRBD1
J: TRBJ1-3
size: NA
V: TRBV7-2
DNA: TGTGCCAGCAGCTTGGACAGGGCAGGAAACACCATATATTTT
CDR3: CASSLDRAGNTIYF

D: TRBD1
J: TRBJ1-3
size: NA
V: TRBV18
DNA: TGTGCCAGCTCACCGAATCGAGGGGGCTCAAACACCATATATTTT
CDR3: CASSPNRGGSNTIYF

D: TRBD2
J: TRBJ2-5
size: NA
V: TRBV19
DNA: TGTGCCAGTATGCCCGGACTAGCGGGGGAGCGGGAGACCCAGTACTTC
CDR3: CASMPGLAGERETQYF

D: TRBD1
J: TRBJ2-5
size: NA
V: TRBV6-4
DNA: TGTGCCAGCCGAAGGGACAGGGAACTTGAGCGGGAAGCGGAGACCCAGTACTTC
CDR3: CASRRDRELEREAETQYF

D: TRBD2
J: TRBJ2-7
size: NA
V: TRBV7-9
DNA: TGTGCCAGCAGCGTGACTAGCGGGATAAACGAGCAGTACTTC
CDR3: CASSVTSGINEQYF

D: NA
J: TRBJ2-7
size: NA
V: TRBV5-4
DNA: TGTGCCAGCAGCTTGGCTCGGGGGGCAGGGGAGCAGTACTTC
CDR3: CASSLARGAGEQYF

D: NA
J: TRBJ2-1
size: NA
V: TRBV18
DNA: TGTGCCAGCTCACCACCCCTCGGGTACAATGAGCAGTTCTTC
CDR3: CASSPPLGYNEQFF

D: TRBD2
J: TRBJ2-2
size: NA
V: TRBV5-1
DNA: TGCGCCAGCAGCCGTAGCGGGAGTCCGGACACCGGGGAGCTGTTTTTT
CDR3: CASSRSGSPDTGELFF

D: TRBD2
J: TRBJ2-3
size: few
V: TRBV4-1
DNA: TGCGCCAGCAGCCCCCTTGGACTAGCGGGAGGGCCTCGGTTCACAGATACGCAGTATTTT
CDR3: CASSPLGLAGGPRFTDTQYF

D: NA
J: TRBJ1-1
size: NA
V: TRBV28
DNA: TGTGCCAGCAGTTTATCCTACGGCTCCGGAGTCCCTGAAGCTTTCTTT
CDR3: CASSLSYGSGVPEAFF

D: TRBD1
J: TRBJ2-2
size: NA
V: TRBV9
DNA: TGTGCCAGCAGCGTACTACGGGACAGGGAGAACACCGGGGAGCTGTTTTTT
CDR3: CASSVLRDRENTGELFF